One and the same sample provided the 16 T cell receptor beta chains below, sequenced in a study of T cells after posttransplantation cyclophosphamide. Using immunoSEQ multiplex PCR, the repertoire was profiled, and TCRdb retains in-frame clones only, with some absent. This sample has around 30,000 clones; 86% occur once, and the top ten carry under 3.5%. The sample taken for sequencing was PBMCs. These receptors all stem from a man aged 45-60 years.

This chain connects TRBV4-1 to TRBJ2-2, with 7 bases lining up with TRBD1. V shed 4 bases and J 0 bases; nucleotides not matched to a gene: 11. Germline-derived CDR1 and CDR2 are MGHRA and YSYEKL. The CDR3 is 18 residues long. CDR3 protein: CASSLPLFGTANTGELFF. Here the CDR3 DNA reads TGCGCCAGCAGCCTCCCACTGTTTGGGACAGCGAACACCGGGGAGCTGTTTTTT.

The rearrangement joins TRBV5-6 to TRBJ2-7, with TRBD2 matching 10 bases. The CDR3 runs 14 residues. Germline loops: CDR1 SGHDT, CDR2 YYEEEE. V dropped 1 base and J dropped 2; count of bases not matched to a gene: 0. The CDR3 protein is CASSLSGGAYEQYF. The CDR3 DNA sequence: TGTGCCAGCAGCTTGAGCGGGGGGGCCTACGAGCAGTACTTC.

The V call is TRBV2, the J call TRBJ2-7, with 9 bases identical to TRBD1. J was trimmed by 3 bases and V by 10 bases; bases with no gene match: 4. Per germline, CDR1 SNHLY and CDR2 FYNNEI. The CDR3 runs to 12 residues. In DNA form, the CDR3 reads TGTGCCAACCGGGACAGGGACTACGAGCAGTACTTC. This sequence encodes CANRDRDYEQYF.

The chain links TRBV29-1 to TRBJ2-5, with D perhaps matching TRBD2 (5 bases). Trimming stripped 4 bases from V and 5 bases from J, with 11 bases between. Per germline, CDR1 SQVTM and CDR2 ANQGSEA. This CDR3 contains 12 residues. CDR3 protein: CSVAGPGETQYF. The CDR3 DNA is TGCAGCGTTGCAGGACCGGGGGAGACCCAGTACTTC. The full variable domain, in which reference TRBV29-1 and TRBJ2-5 provide the parts outside the CDR3, is SAVISQKPSRDICQRGTSLTIQCQVDSQVTMMFWYRQQPGQSLTLIATANQGSEATYESGFVIDKFPISRPNLTFSTLTVSNMSPEDSSIYLCSVAGPGETQYFGPGTRLLVL.

The gene calls are TRBV5-1 and TRBJ2-3; 12 bases align to TRBD2. The CDR3 is 17 amino acids. V lost 6 bases, J lost 7 bases, and 15 bases stayed unmatched. The V gene's germline CDR1 is SGHRS and CDR2 YFSETQ. This CDR3 is CASTTGPSGRAAYTQYF. Written as DNA, the CDR3 is TGCGCCAGCACCACTGGTCCTAGCGGGAGGGCCGCGTATACGCAGTATTTT.

The chain combines TRBV19 with TRBJ2-7; 13 bases fit TRBD2. Trimming took 5 bases from V and 1 from J; bases not matched to a gene: 5. The CDR3 extends over 16 amino acids. Germline V gives CDR1 LNHDA, CDR2 SQIVND (reference sequence). The CDR3 bases are TGTGCCAGTAGTCAACGACTAGCGGGAGGTTCCTACGAGCAGTACTTC. As protein: CASSQRLAGGSYEQYF.

The rearrangement links TRBV4-1 to TRBJ1-2; D may be TRBD1 (5 bases). From germline, CDR1 is MGHRA and CDR2 YSYEKL. The CDR3 covers 14 residues. V was cut by 0 bases and J by 2 bases, with 7 bases left in between. CDR3 in DNA: TGCGCCAGCAGCCAAGAAAGACAGAACTATGGCTACACCTTC. Amino acids: CASSQERQNYGYTF.

This clone was found a few times. The V call is TRBV13, the J call TRBJ1-1; no firm D call. Trimming pared 2 bases from V and 3 bases from J, leaving 4 bases between. The germline V gene encodes CDR1 PRHDT and CDR2 FYEKMQ (reference sequence). CDR3 length: 12 residues. The CDR3 is CASSLPYTEAFF. In nucleotides, the CDR3 is TGTGCCAGCAGCTTACCCTACACTGAAGCTTTCTTT. Full variable domain (outside the CDR3, taken from reference TRBV13 and TRBJ1-1): AAGVIQSPRHLIKEKRETATLKCYPIPRHDTVYWYQQGPGQDPQFLISFYEKMQSDKGSIPDRFSAQQFSDYHSELNMSSLELGDSALYFCASSLPYTEAFFGQGTRLTVV.

V and J are TRBV7-2 and TRBJ2-7; TRBD1 aligns across 9 bases. CDR1 SGHTA and CDR2 FQGNSA come from the germline V gene. Germline trimming cut 2 bases from V and 5 bases from J; bases unmatched to any gene: 13. The length of the CDR3 is 17 residues. CDR3 amino acids: CASSLRFAGQGAHEQYF. DNA of the CDR3: TGTGCCAGCAGCTTACGCTTCGCGGGACAGGGTGCCCACGAGCAGTACTTC.

The rearrangement joins TRBV28 to TRBJ1-5; a weak D match, TRBD1 (5 bases). Trimming removed 6 bases from V and 4 bases from J, with 16 bases in between. The CDR3 covers 15 residues. Germline loops: CDR1 MDHEN, CDR2 SYDVKM. The CDR3 sequence: CASRVSGAQNQPQHF. Here the CDR3 DNA reads TGTGCCAGCAGGGTAAGCGGGGCCCAAAATCAGCCCCAGCATTTT.

The V and J genes are TRBV18 and TRBJ2-6; TRBD1 might be the D (5 bases). Germline CDR1 KGHSH, CDR2 LQKENI. Trimming cost V 5 bases and J 0 bases, with 14 bases left between them. The CDR3 consists of 17 residues. This CDR3 is CASSSGQTLSGANVLTF. In nucleotides, the CDR3 is TGTGCCAGCTCATCCGGACAAACACTCTCTGGGGCCAACGTCCTGACTTTC.

The gene calls are TRBV7-2 and TRBJ1-3; TRBD1 is a possible D gene (6 bases). V was trimmed by 0 bases and J by 4 bases, leaving 16 bases between them. The CDR3 is 17 amino acids. Germline-derived CDR1 and CDR2 are SGHTA and FQGNSA. In nucleotides, the CDR3 is TGTGCCAGCAGCTTAGCGCCACAGGGCTTGGGGGGAAACACCATATATTTT. Translated: CASSLAPQGLGGNTIYF.

The V and J genes are TRBV18 and TRBJ2-5, with 10 bases identical to TRBD1. CDR3 length: 17 amino acids. The trim removed 1 base at V and 4 bases at J, leaving 9 bases unmatched. Germline V lookup: CDR1 KGHSH, CDR2 LQKENI. The CDR3 region is CASSPLAWGQGRETQYF. In DNA, the CDR3 is TGTGCCAGCTCACCACTGGCGTGGGGACAGGGGCGAGAGACCCAGTACTTC.

This chain uses TRBV5-4 with TRBJ2-3; 7 positions match TRBD2. The CDR3 loop spans 15 amino acids. The J segment lost 0 bases and the V segment lost 0 bases, leaving 1 base of the junction unmatched. CDR1 is SGHNT, CDR2 YYREEE, per germline (reference sequence). CDR3: CASSLVSGSTDTQYF. The CDR3 region has the DNA TGTGCCAGCAGCTTGGTTAGCGGGAGCACAGATACGCAGTATTTT.

In the case of this clone: One end of the junction is discordant with germline, which a read error may explain. This same CDR3 is encoded by further DNA sequences in the sample. The chain uses TRBV5-4 and TRBJ1-6; D is perhaps TRBD1 (6 bases). The CDR3 contains 14 residues. Germline CDR1 reads SGHNT; CDR2 reads YYREEE (reference sequence). The CDR3 nucleotides are TGTGCCAGCATCCCAGGACAGAATAATTCCCCCCTCCACTTT. This encodes CASIPGQNNSPLHF.

The V gene is TRBV7-6, the J gene TRBJ2-3; 12 bases agree with TRBD2. After removal of 5 bases from V and 0 bases from J, the junction contained 3 bases not matched to a gene. Germline CDR1 reads SGHVS; CDR2 reads FNYEAQ. The CDR3 is 16 amino acids. CDR3 sequence reads: CASSKLAGGSTDTQYF. CDR3 DNA sequence: TGTGCCAGCAGCAAGCTAGCGGGGGGGAGCACAGATACGCAGTATTTT.